This T cell receptor beta chain originates from a study of shared clonotypes between healthy human individuals. Study outcomes and limitations: Researchers found naive subsets generally carried larger estimated richness than memory subsets. Between a few donors, naive CD4 clonotypes were shared at a level of about 5%.

The V and J ends lost 4 bases and 4 bases, in that order; junction bases with no gene match: 3. The germline gives CDR1 SGHNT, CDR2 YENEEA. The CDR3 is made up of 13 amino acids. Each subset's genomic DNA was shared equally among a number of immunoSEQ plates. Measured with immunoSEQ multiplex PCR; TCRdb has only the in-frame clones, and not every one. The profile shows around 300,000 clones, 87% of them singletons. Of note for this clone: Its target is not known.

This receptor was taken from a young man in good health. The chain recombines TRBV11-3 with TRBJ1-2, with 7 bases identical to TRBD1. Sequencing was performed on memory CD8+ T cells sorted from blood. Specified subset: CD45RO+ cells pooled with CCR7-negative TemRA cells. The CDR3: CASSSGQIYGYTF. For the CDR3, the DNA is TGTGCCAGCAGCTCGGGACAGATCTATGGCTACACCTTC.